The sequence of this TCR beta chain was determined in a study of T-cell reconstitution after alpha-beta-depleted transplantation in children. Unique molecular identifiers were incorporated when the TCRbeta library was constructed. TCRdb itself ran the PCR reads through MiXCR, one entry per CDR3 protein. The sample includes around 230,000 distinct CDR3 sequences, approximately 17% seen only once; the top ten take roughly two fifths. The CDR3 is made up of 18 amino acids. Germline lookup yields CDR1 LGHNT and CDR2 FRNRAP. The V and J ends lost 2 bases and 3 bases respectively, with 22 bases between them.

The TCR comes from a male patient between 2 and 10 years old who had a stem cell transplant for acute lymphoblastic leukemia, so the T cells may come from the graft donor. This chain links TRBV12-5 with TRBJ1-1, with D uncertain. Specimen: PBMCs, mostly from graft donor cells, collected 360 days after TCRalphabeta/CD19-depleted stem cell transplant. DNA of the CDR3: TGTGCTAGTGGTTTGAGGCCCATCGAAATCCTGAAGGACACTGAAGCTTTCTTT. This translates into CASGLRPIEILKDTEAFF.